This record covers a single T cell receptor (beta chain). TCRdb keeps only in-frame clones here, not all; method: immunoSEQ multiplex PCR. This table has 540,000 or so clones, around three quarters appearing once. The germline gives CDR1 LNHDA, CDR2 SQIVND (reference sequence). The length of the CDR3 is 17 residues. J gave up 0 bases and V 5 bases, and 9 bases lay outside the gene matches. The record originates from a study of shared T cell receptors in the human thymus. This sample was shared with a second study, whose subject was human thymus T cells. That report adds: Healthy Finnish infants undergoing corrective surgery for congenital heart defects were used as donors. Thymus tissue for the work was resected from patients undergoing corrective heart surgery. What related research reported was that thymic repertoires overlapped highly among unrelated individuals.

The sequence was obtained from a boy in the first two years of life with a congenital heart defect. The gene calls are TRBV19 and TRBJ1-5; 8 nucleotides align to TRBD1. Sequencing used thymocytes. This chain's CDR3 is CASSPRTGRDSNQPQHF. The CDR3 nucleotides are TGTGCCAGTAGTCCCAGGACAGGGCGGGATAGCAATCAGCCCCAGCATTTT.